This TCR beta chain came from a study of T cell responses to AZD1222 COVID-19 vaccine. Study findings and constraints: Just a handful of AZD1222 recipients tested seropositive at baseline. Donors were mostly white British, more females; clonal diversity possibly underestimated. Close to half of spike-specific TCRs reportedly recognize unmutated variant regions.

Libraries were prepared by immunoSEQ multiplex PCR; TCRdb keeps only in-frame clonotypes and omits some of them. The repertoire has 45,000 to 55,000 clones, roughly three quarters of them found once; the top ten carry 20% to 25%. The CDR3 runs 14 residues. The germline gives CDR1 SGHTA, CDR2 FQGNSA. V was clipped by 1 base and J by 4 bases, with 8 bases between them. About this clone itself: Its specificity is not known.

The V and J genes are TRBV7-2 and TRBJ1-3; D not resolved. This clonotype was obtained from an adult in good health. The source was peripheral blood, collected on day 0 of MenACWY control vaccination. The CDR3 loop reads CASSLDGQGNTIYF. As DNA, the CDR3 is TGTGCCAGCAGCTTAGACGGGCAAGGAAACACCATATATTTT.